A selection of T cell receptor beta chains follows, all from one sample in a study of blood T cell repertoires in COVID-19. The data were produced by immunoSEQ multiplex PCR, yet TCRdb's version contains in-frame clones alone and is incomplete. The top ten clones hold roughly 2.3% of a sample with 200,000 to 300,000 clones, around 88% of them seen once. The sequencing sample was made of PBMCs or T cells enriched from blood (not recorded which). Every receptor here comes from a woman between 40 and 50 years old with acute COVID-19. Each CDR3 is given with its conserved first and last residue. A D gene is named only where the DNA matches it firmly. Clone size is stated in some rows and not others, as once, few, many or a class when expanded.

size	V	D	J	CDR3	DNA
few	TRBV7-2	TRBD2	TRBJ2-1	CASSASGGASHEQFF	TGTGCCAGCAGCGCTAGCGGGGGGGCCTCCCATGAGCAGTTCTTC
-	TRBV2	-	TRBJ2-1	CASSVRERVKYEQFF	TGTGCCAGCAGCGTACGAGAGCGGGTGAAGTATGAGCAGTTCTTC
-	TRBV5-6	TRBD1	TRBJ1-5	CASSFGGTGGAQPQHF	TGTGCCAGCAGCTTCGGGGGGACAGGGGGCGCGCAGCCCCAGCATTTT
-	TRBV5-4	-	TRBJ1-1	CASSSKDSSLGAFF	TGTGCCAGCAGCTCTAAGGACAGTTCCCTGGGAGCTTTCTTT
-	TRBV4-3	TRBD1	TRBJ1-1	CASSPSGTGLAEAFF	TGCGCCAGCAGCCCCTCCGGGACAGGGCTCGCTGAAGCTTTCTTT
-	TRBV5-1	-	TRBJ1-2	CASSPPTVGYGYTF	TGCGCCAGCAGCCCCCCGACAGTCGGATATGGCTACACCTTC
-	TRBV19	TRBD1	TRBJ1-4	CASSRDRGTNEKLFF	TGTGCCAGTAGCCGGGACAGGGGTACAAATGAAAAACTGTTTTTT
-	TRBV19	-	TRBJ1-2	CASMITAGLAYGYTF	TGTGCCAGTATGATCACGGCGGGGCTGGCCTATGGCTACACCTTC
-	TRBV2	-	TRBJ1-1	CASSAPDPRAFF	TGTGCCAGCAGCGCGCCTGATCCGAGGGCTTTCTTT
-	TRBV7-2	TRBD2	TRBJ2-3	CASSLAPTGGIASTDTQYF	TGTGCCAGCAGCTTAGCCCCTACGGGGGGTATCGCTAGCACAGATACGCAGTATTTT
-	TRBV7-2	-	TRBJ2-5	CASSLAPSSQETQYF	TGTGCCAGCAGCTTAGCGCCTAGTTCCCAAGAGACCCAGTACTTC
-	TRBV7-2	-	TRBJ1-4	CASSLDGTRGEKLFF	TGTGCCAGCAGCTTAGACGGCACAAGGGGTGAAAAACTGTTTTTT
-	TRBV24-1	TRBD2	TRBJ2-3	CATSDGGLTYTDTQYF	TGTGCCACCAGTGATGGGGGACTAACCTACACAGATACGCAGTATTTT
-	TRBV6-4	-	TRBJ2-7	CASSIYPSYEQYF	TGTGCCAGCAGCATCTACCCCTCCTACGAGCAGTACTTC
-	TRBV7-2	TRBD1	TRBJ2-5	CASSLGQGLFGTQYF	TGTGCCAGCAGCTTAGGACAGGGGTTATTCGGGACCCAGTACTTC
once	TRBV6-2/TRBV6-3	TRBD1	TRBJ1-5	CASSPKVGQFHRSNQPQHF	TGTGCCAGCAGCCCTAAGGTGGGACAGTTTCACAGGAGCAATCAGCCCCAGCATTTT
-	TRBV5-6	-	TRBJ1-6	CASTSRGPYNSPLHF	TGTGCCAGCACCAGTAGGGGCCCTTATAATTCACCCCTCCACTTT
-	TRBV29-1	TRBD1	TRBJ1-6	CSVKGQALSPLHF	TGCAGCGTGAAGGGACAGGCACTTTCACCCCTCCACTTT
few	TRBV7-2	TRBD2	TRBJ2-6	CASSPGGVGSSGANVLTF	TGTGCCAGCAGCCCCGGGGGGGTGGGCAGCTCTGGGGCCAACGTCCTGACTTTC
-	TRBV5-4	TRBD2	TRBJ2-5	CASSRPGLAGEQETQYF	TGTGCCAGCAGCCGCCCAGGACTAGCGGGAGAGCAAGAGACCCAGTACTTC
-	TRBV27	-	TRBJ1-5	CASSLSGGVNQPQHF	TGTGCCAGCAGTTTATCTGGGGGGGTCAATCAGCCCCAGCATTTT
few	TRBV7-8	-	TRBJ2-2	CASSFLTGELFF	TGTGCCAGCAGCTTCCTCACCGGGGAGCTGTTTTTT
-	TRBV29-1	-	TRBJ1-3	CSVRPGAGNTIYF	TGCAGCGTCCGCCCGGGAGCTGGAAACACCATATATTTT
-	TRBV2	TRBD1	TRBJ1-2	CASRRTGTNYGYTF	TGTGCCAGCAGGAGGACAGGCACTAACTATGGCTACACCTTC
once	TRBV25-1	-	TRBJ1-6	CASKDPGNSPLHF	TGTGCCAGCAAAGATCCAGGGAACTCACCCCTCCACTTT
few	TRBV27	-	TRBJ1-2	CASSLAGSNYGYTF	TGTGCCAGCAGTTTAGCCGGGTCCAACTATGGCTACACCTTC
-	TRBV5-1	TRBD1	TRBJ1-2	CASSLAVGTGAGYTF	TGCGCCAGCAGCTTGGCGGTGGGGACAGGGGCCGGCTACACCTTC